The rows below give T cell receptor beta chains drawn from one sample of a study of blood T cell repertoires in COVID-19. Some clones are missing from TCRdb's copy, which holds only in-frame ones; the method was immunoSEQ multiplex PCR. The table includes around 250,000 clones, 75% to 90% detected once. Sequenced material: PBMCs or T cells enriched from blood (not recorded which). These receptors originate from a woman between 35 and 50 years old who had been exposed to COVID-19. The conserved cysteine and the conserved F or W are not part of the CDR3 here. Fields, in order: CDR3 protein, J gene, clone size, D gene, CDR3 length, V gene. D genes are given only for firm matches. Expanded clones are given a class, and other clones once, few, many or no size at all.

cdr3_aa: ASSFSGGEINYGYT
j_call: TRBJ1-2
clone_size: once
d_call: -
cdr3_length: 14
v_call: TRBV27

cdr3_aa: ASSDPGLARYEQF
j_call: TRBJ2-1
clone_size: -
d_call: TRBD2
cdr3_length: 13
v_call: TRBV11-2

cdr3_aa: ASSGDRETQY
j_call: TRBJ2-5
clone_size: -
d_call: -
cdr3_length: 10
v_call: TRBV5-6

cdr3_aa: ASSPSDRFGYT
j_call: TRBJ1-2
clone_size: -
d_call: TRBD1
cdr3_length: 11
v_call: TRBV13

cdr3_aa: ASSERRAGDTDTQY
j_call: TRBJ2-3
clone_size: -
d_call: TRBD2
cdr3_length: 14
v_call: TRBV9

cdr3_aa: ASSSDIGGEKLF
j_call: TRBJ1-4
clone_size: -
d_call: -
cdr3_length: 12
v_call: TRBV28

cdr3_aa: ASSPPGFTDTQY
j_call: TRBJ2-3
clone_size: -
d_call: -
cdr3_length: 12
v_call: TRBV5-6

cdr3_aa: ANHWTASETGELF
j_call: TRBJ2-2
clone_size: -
d_call: -
cdr3_length: 13
v_call: TRBV19

cdr3_aa: ASSAGQGNTEAF
j_call: TRBJ1-1
clone_size: -
d_call: TRBD1
cdr3_length: 12
v_call: TRBV11-2

cdr3_aa: ASSPDSLGGELF
j_call: TRBJ2-2
clone_size: -
d_call: -
cdr3_length: 12
v_call: TRBV3-1/TRBV3-2

cdr3_aa: ASKMGGAYEQY
j_call: TRBJ2-7
clone_size: -
d_call: TRBD2
cdr3_length: 11
v_call: TRBV6-5

cdr3_aa: ASLTDNNEKLF
j_call: TRBJ1-4
clone_size: -
d_call: -
cdr3_length: 11
v_call: TRBV30

cdr3_aa: ASSPLVSTGRNNSPLH
j_call: TRBJ1-6
clone_size: few
d_call: -
cdr3_length: 16
v_call: TRBV18

cdr3_aa: ASSRQSSSGTSNEKLF
j_call: TRBJ1-4
clone_size: -
d_call: -
cdr3_length: 16
v_call: TRBV5-5

cdr3_aa: ASNYRDTQY
j_call: TRBJ2-3
clone_size: -
d_call: -
cdr3_length: 9
v_call: TRBV12-3/TRBV12-4

cdr3_aa: AFGQVNSPLH
j_call: TRBJ1-6
clone_size: -
d_call: TRBD1
cdr3_length: 10
v_call: TRBV30

cdr3_aa: ASSFGTTDEQF
j_call: TRBJ2-1
clone_size: -
d_call: TRBD2
cdr3_length: 11
v_call: TRBV11-3

cdr3_aa: ATGQGAFCT
j_call: TRBJ1-2
clone_size: -
d_call: TRBD1
cdr3_length: 9
v_call: TRBV12-3/TRBV12-4

cdr3_aa: ASTMYGGEYNEQF
j_call: TRBJ2-1
clone_size: -
d_call: -
cdr3_length: 13
v_call: TRBV7-9

cdr3_aa: ASSDLLSSGTYNEQF
j_call: TRBJ2-1
clone_size: -
d_call: TRBD2
cdr3_length: 15
v_call: TRBV2

cdr3_aa: ASSLALMGGYEQY
j_call: TRBJ2-7
clone_size: -
d_call: -
cdr3_length: 13
v_call: TRBV7-6

cdr3_aa: ASSLGQSHEKLF
j_call: TRBJ1-4
clone_size: -
d_call: -
cdr3_length: 12
v_call: TRBV7-9

cdr3_aa: ASSSRPGTARNTIY
j_call: TRBJ1-3
clone_size: -
d_call: TRBD1
cdr3_length: 14
v_call: TRBV13

cdr3_aa: AIRDGQGGEKLF
j_call: TRBJ1-4
clone_size: -
d_call: -
cdr3_length: 12
v_call: TRBV10-3

cdr3_aa: ASSVLVATGELF
j_call: TRBJ2-2
clone_size: -
d_call: -
cdr3_length: 12
v_call: TRBV9

cdr3_aa: ASSDRGSGPQH
j_call: TRBJ1-5
clone_size: once
d_call: -
cdr3_length: 11
v_call: TRBV2

cdr3_aa: AISAGGGGYNEQF
j_call: TRBJ2-1
clone_size: -
d_call: TRBD2
cdr3_length: 13
v_call: TRBV10-3

cdr3_aa: ASSYFDEQY
j_call: TRBJ2-7
clone_size: -
d_call: -
cdr3_length: 9
v_call: TRBV18

cdr3_aa: ASSLVPRAADTQY
j_call: TRBJ2-3
clone_size: -
d_call: -
cdr3_length: 13
v_call: TRBV7-9

cdr3_aa: ASSQGGGVNQPQH
j_call: TRBJ1-5
clone_size: -
d_call: -
cdr3_length: 13
v_call: TRBV3-1/TRBV3-2

cdr3_aa: ASSQDSRGLPQETQY
j_call: TRBJ2-5
clone_size: once
d_call: -
cdr3_length: 15
v_call: TRBV14

cdr3_aa: ASRAEGYGYT
j_call: TRBJ1-2
clone_size: -
d_call: -
cdr3_length: 10
v_call: TRBV28

cdr3_aa: ASSGGLAGNYNEQF
j_call: TRBJ2-1
clone_size: -
d_call: TRBD2
cdr3_length: 14
v_call: TRBV13

cdr3_aa: ASSPTRSGPQH
j_call: TRBJ1-5
clone_size: -
d_call: -
cdr3_length: 11
v_call: TRBV7-2

cdr3_aa: ASSLVGGTGSTNEKLF
j_call: TRBJ1-4
clone_size: once
d_call: TRBD1
cdr3_length: 16
v_call: TRBV7-8

cdr3_aa: ASSLSAYGRGSGYT
j_call: TRBJ1-2
clone_size: few
d_call: -
cdr3_length: 14
v_call: TRBV7-9

cdr3_aa: ASSLLTSGRGSNEQF
j_call: TRBJ2-1
clone_size: -
d_call: -
cdr3_length: 15
v_call: TRBV5-4

cdr3_aa: AWSPGQGTGELF
j_call: TRBJ2-2
clone_size: -
d_call: TRBD1
cdr3_length: 12
v_call: TRBV30

cdr3_aa: ASSLVGENTIY
j_call: TRBJ1-3
clone_size: once
d_call: -
cdr3_length: 11
v_call: TRBV5-1

cdr3_aa: ASSPRLGGDGYT
j_call: TRBJ1-2
clone_size: -
d_call: -
cdr3_length: 12
v_call: TRBV18

cdr3_aa: ASSYSKSGEQY
j_call: TRBJ2-7
clone_size: -
d_call: -
cdr3_length: 11
v_call: TRBV6-5

cdr3_aa: ASREGTGELF
j_call: TRBJ2-2
clone_size: -
d_call: -
cdr3_length: 10
v_call: TRBV27

cdr3_aa: ASSLVAGGGNEQF
j_call: TRBJ2-1
clone_size: -
d_call: -
cdr3_length: 13
v_call: TRBV5-1

cdr3_aa: ASSQGEAPTYSGANVLT
j_call: TRBJ2-6
clone_size: -
d_call: -
cdr3_length: 17
v_call: TRBV4-1

cdr3_aa: AWRKPGQSRGYT
j_call: TRBJ1-2
clone_size: -
d_call: TRBD1
cdr3_length: 12
v_call: TRBV30

cdr3_aa: ASSLSWTRTDTQY
j_call: TRBJ2-3
clone_size: -
d_call: -
cdr3_length: 13
v_call: TRBV27

cdr3_aa: ASSPDGSGGQPQH
j_call: TRBJ1-5
clone_size: -
d_call: TRBD1
cdr3_length: 13
v_call: TRBV2

cdr3_aa: ASTESPGHEQF
j_call: TRBJ2-1
clone_size: -
d_call: -
cdr3_length: 11
v_call: TRBV6-5

cdr3_aa: ASSPAGGLGTDTIY
j_call: TRBJ1-3
clone_size: -
d_call: -
cdr3_length: 14
v_call: TRBV3-1/TRBV3-2

cdr3_aa: ASSSLRPTGHTEAF
j_call: TRBJ1-1
clone_size: -
d_call: -
cdr3_length: 14
v_call: TRBV28

cdr3_aa: SASLAEYNEQF
j_call: TRBJ2-1
clone_size: -
d_call: TRBD2
cdr3_length: 11
v_call: TRBV20-1

cdr3_aa: ASRPESSYNEQF
j_call: TRBJ2-1
clone_size: -
d_call: -
cdr3_length: 12
v_call: TRBV4-3

cdr3_aa: ASSFPITDTQY
j_call: TRBJ2-3
clone_size: -
d_call: -
cdr3_length: 11
v_call: TRBV5-4

cdr3_aa: ASSRGGGLSTDTQY
j_call: TRBJ2-3
clone_size: once
d_call: TRBD2
cdr3_length: 14
v_call: TRBV7-2

cdr3_aa: ASTPTGYGYT
j_call: TRBJ1-2
clone_size: -
d_call: TRBD1
cdr3_length: 10
v_call: TRBV28